This T cell receptor (beta chain) comes out of a study of blood T cell repertoires in COVID-19. Across the whole study: Collection of acute and convalescent COVID-19 samples took place in the United States, Italy and Spain. The analysed material was cDNA or gDNA that came from T cells, B-cell-depleted T cells, or PBMCs.

V lost 0 bases and J 0 bases, leaving 15 bases between the germline ends. The V gene's germline CDR1 is SGHNT and CDR2 YYREEE (reference sequence). CDR3 size: 18 residues. In the original analysis: Estimation of nucleated cell counts relied on the amplification of reference gene primers. TCRdb keeps only in-frame clones here, not all; method: immunoSEQ multiplex PCR. V and J calls and clone size are as listed in that table; D and trimming were resolved from the DNA. The sample includes some 20,000 clones, 88% of them seen just once. Sequencing was performed on peripheral blood. This TCR was recovered from a man aged 35 to 55 with active COVID-19. The rearrangement joins TRBV5-4 to TRBJ1-4; D is uncertain. The CDR3 reads CASSLEPIAVATNEKLFF. CDR3 in DNA: TGTGCCAGCAGCTTGGAACCGATAGCGGTCGCAACTAATGAAAAACTGTTTTTT.